The 14 T cell receptor beta chains presented below share a single source sample, sequenced in a study of blood T cells in healthy people across ages. A J-beta primer mix and a sample-barcoded 5' primer were used in a second PCR of roughly 6 to 12 cycles. TCRdb reprocessed the 5' RACE reads with MiXCR, giving one entry per CDR3 protein. Of 850,000 to 1,100,000 distinct CDR3 sequences in the sample, about two fifths were seen once. Input material: blood. These receptors all stem from a man aged 18 to 35 in good health.

V is TRBV27 and J is TRBJ1-2; 8 bases map to TRBD1. Germline V gene sequence: CDR1 MNHEY, CDR2 SMNVEV (reference sequence). The CDR3 spans 15 residues. J was trimmed by 3 bases and V by 6 bases; bases with no gene match: 9. Here the CDR3 reads CASRLSPTGDYGYTF. The CDR3, as DNA: TGTGCCAGCAGGCTGAGCCCGACAGGGGACTATGGCTACACCTTC.

The chain combines TRBV2 with TRBJ1-1; D is perhaps TRBD1 (5 bases). Trimming left V 6 bases short and J 7 bases short, with 15 bases between. This CDR3 has 13 amino acids. In germline, CDR1 is SNHLY, CDR2 FYNNEI. The CDR3 protein is CASRGEGTSEAFF. Here the CDR3 DNA reads TGTGCCAGCAGAGGCGAGGGGACCAGTGAAGCTTTCTTT.

The rearrangement uses TRBV10-3 and TRBJ2-7; TRBD2 agrees at 8 bases. Germline V lookup: CDR1 ENHRY, CDR2 SYGVKD. The CDR3 has 14 residues. V gave up 10 bases and J gave up 3 bases; unmatched junction bases: 11. For the CDR3, the DNA is TGTGCCACCATGCCGGGGGGGGCCTTCTACGAGCAGTACTTC. Translation: CATMPGGAFYEQYF.

In this sample, this clonotype turned up a few times. This sequence joins TRBV27 and TRBJ1-4; no reliable D call. CDR3 size: 16 residues. Germline assignment: CDR1 MNHEY and CDR2 SMNVEV (reference sequence). The V end was cut by 2 bases, the J end by 5 bases, with 15 bases between. The CDR3 coding sequence is TGTGCCAGCAGTTTAACAGAACCTGGTGTGAATGAAAAACTGTTTTTT. Amino acids: CASSLTEPGVNEKLFF.

This sequence joins TRBV10-3 and TRBJ2-7; perhaps TRBD1 as D (5 bases). This CDR3 is built from 11 residues. The germline V and J ends were trimmed by 6 bases and 7 bases, with 10 bases remaining between them. Germline-derived CDR1 and CDR2 are ENHRY and SYGVKD. CDR3 in amino acids: CAIRAGNEQYF. The CDR3 DNA is TGTGCCATCAGGGCAGGGAATGAGCAGTACTTC.

The gene calls are TRBV24-1 and TRBJ2-6; 7 bases are shared with TRBD1. There are 15 residues in the CDR3. CDR1 and CDR2 (germline): KGHDR, SFDVKD. With V trimmed by 3 bases and J by 3 bases, 1 base remained unmatched. For the CDR3, the DNA is TGTGCCACCAGTGATACAGGGGTTGGGGCCAACGTCCTGACTTTC. It yields the protein CATSDTGVGANVLTF.

In its sample, this clonotype was seen a few times. The CDR3 sequence: CASSETMYNEQFF. The CDR3 bases are TGTGCCAGCAGTGAGACTATGTACAATGAGCAGTTCTTC. The chain employs TRBV25-1 and TRBJ2-1; D is perhaps TRBD2 (5 bases). Deletions cut 3 bases from V and 4 bases from J, with 7 bases between. This CDR3 has 13 residues. Germline CDR1 and CDR2: MGHDK and SYGVNS.

The V and J genes are TRBV6-2 or TRBV6-3 and TRBJ2-1, with no clear D. Germline V CDR1 and CDR2: MNHEY, SVGEGT. This CDR3 comprises 15 residues. With 2 bases removed from V and 12 bases from J, the gap between germline ends came to 20 bases. CDR3 nucleotides: TGTGCCAGCAGTTACGATACCAGGAGTACAGATACGCAGTTCTTC. Amino acid sequence: CASSYDTRSTDTQFF.

V is TRBV6-1 and J is TRBJ1-2; D is undetermined. The CDR3 totals 11 residues. Trimming stripped 4 bases from V and 10 bases from J, with 10 bases between. Germline V lookup: CDR1 MNHNS, CDR2 SASEGT. CDR3 DNA sequence: TGTGCCAGCAGTGTCGACGGATACTACACCTTC. Encoded protein: CASSVDGYYTF.

This chain's CDR3 is CSASPQANRGVYEQYF. CDR3 in DNA: TGCAGTGCTAGCCCACAAGCCAACAGGGGAGTGTACGAGCAGTACTTC. V and J are TRBV20-1 and TRBJ2-7, with 7 bases that match TRBD1. The germline V gene encodes CDR1 DFQATT and CDR2 SNEGSKA (reference sequence). The trim removed 3 bases at V and 4 bases at J, leaving 15 bases unmatched. The CDR3 has 16 residues.

The chain employs TRBV5-1 and TRBJ1-1, with no clear D. V lost 4 bases to trimming and J lost 7 bases, with 14 bases between them. Germline V gene lookup returns CDR1 SGHRS and CDR2 YFSETQ. The CDR3 spans 13 residues. The CDR3 protein is CASSVLAGDEAFF. CDR3 DNA: TGCGCCAGCAGCGTGTTGGCAGGAGATGAAGCTTTCTTT.

This clonotype was observed a few times. The CDR3 loop reads CASSLMGRGEAFF. For the CDR3, the DNA is TGTGCCAGCAGCTTAATGGGGAGAGGAGAAGCTTTCTTT. V and J are TRBV7-2 and TRBJ1-1; D gene ambiguous. Germline assignment: CDR1 SGHTA and CDR2 FQGNSA. V lost 2 bases and J 8 bases, leaving 12 bases between the germline ends. The CDR3 is made up of 13 amino acids.

The DNA of the CDR3 is TGTGCCAGCAGGCCAGGGGCGGGAGGCTACACCTTC. The encoded protein is CASRPGAGGYTF. The chain links TRBV12-3 or TRBV12-4 to TRBJ1-2; D is perhaps TRBD1 (6 bases). V lost 6 bases, J lost 8 bases, and 13 bases lay in between. CDR3 length: 12 residues.

The chain uses TRBV20-1 and TRBJ1-5; D may be TRBD1 (5 bases). CDR3 length: 14 residues. Germline loops: CDR1 DFQATT, CDR2 SNEGSKA (reference sequence). V gave up 7 bases and J gave up 9 bases, with 22 bases separating them. The CDR3 nucleotides are TGCAGTGATGCCCTGACAGCAAGAACTCTGCCCCAGCATTTT. Its protein is CSDALTARTLPQHF.